In its sample, the clone carrying this T cell receptor beta chain was seen once. Its antigen is currently unknown. Data came from immunoSEQ multiplex PCR; TCRdb stores just in-frame clones and leaves some out. This table holds approximately 48,000 clones, 80% to 95% found once. This sample was taken from a study of early stage breast cancer tumors. Study information: Samples were sequenced at about 10-fold average coverage.

Losses at the gene ends were 4 bases for V and 7 bases for J; bases not matched to a gene: 6. Per the germline V gene, CDR1 is MGHDK and CDR2 is SYGVNS. This CDR3 is built from 16 residues. Broader study findings: Functional markers like CD4, CD8 and FOXP3 were missed in bulk sequencing. Most shared enriched TCRB sequences were commonly generated ones. Tumor and normal breast were distinguished via blood comparison in about 90% of the 16 patients.

The V gene is TRBV25-1, the J gene TRBJ2-1; 14 bases agree with TRBD2. The sample taken for sequencing was blood. The TCR sequence derives from a person between 65 and 79 years old with breast cancer. The CDR3 region has the DNA TGTGCCAGCAGTGTAACCGGGACTAGCGGGAGAAATGAGCAGTTCTTC. It codes for CASSVTGTSGRNEQFF. Based on the CDR3 plus reference TRBV25-1 and TRBJ2-1, the full variable domain is EADIYQTPRYLVIGTGKKITLECSQTMGHDKMYWYQQDPGMELHLIHYSYGVNSTEKGDLSSESTVSRIRTEHFPLTLESARPSHTSQYLCASSVTGTSGRNEQFFGPGTRLTVL.